This entry is about one T cell receptor beta chain. Running of the v3.0 immunoSEQ assay took place at survey level. Profiling relied on immunoSEQ multiplex PCR, and the TCRdb table lists in-frame clones only, not all of them. The sample records 35,000 to 50,000 clones, about nine tenths being singletons. These data belong to a study of long-term antiretroviral therapy in people with HIV. This sequence originates from a woman in her forties or fifties with HIV. Specimen: unsorted PBMCs, collected 0.1 years before starting antiretroviral therapy.

This CDR3 reads CASSLVTQGYTF. DNA of the CDR3: TGTGCCAGCAGCTTGGTGACACAGGGCTACACCTTC. J is TRBJ1-2 and V is TRBV5-5; no definite D call. The V end was cut by 0 bases, the J end by 8 bases, with 8 bases between. Germline CDR1 reads SGHKS; CDR2 reads YYEKEE (reference sequence). The CDR3 loop spans 12 amino acids.